This T cell receptor (beta chain) came from a study of blood T cell repertoires in COVID-19 (dated by TCRdb to the early 2020s). Background on the whole study: Collaborator samples came from the United States, Italy and Spain and covered acute and convalescent phases of COVID-19. The material from the prospective study consisted of cDNA or gDNA derived from T cells, B-cell-depleted T cells, or PBMCs. Subjects who had been exposed to COVID-19, were actively infected with it, or had recovered from it provided the deeply sampled blood TCRbeta repertoires that made up the dataset. The repertoires were released in a freely available public database intended as a resource for research on the immune response to SARS-CoV-2. Samples came from the ongoing ImmuneRACE study (first 160 participants) plus 1,254 subjects from 6 global collaborators. Sample metadata almost always included a de-identified subject ID, COVID-19 status, age in years and sex. Where available, HLA class I and class II types were obtained from metadata supplied by the sample provider rather than from assay-based typing.

Samples from volunteer blood donors who had recovered from COVID-19 were contributed by a second Seattle source. Collaborating institutions collected whole blood in K2EDTA tubes following their own protocols. For TCRbeta analysis, collaborator samples were shipped as frozen whole blood, as isolated PBMCs, or as DNA extracted from either sample type. General conclusions and limits of the study: Clinical and demographic metadata were provided uncurated, with the amount varying by source and participant.

The immunoSEQ Assay, a bias-controlled multiplex PCR, was used to amplify TCRbeta CDR3 regions from genomic DNA. The authors' analysis ran thus. The number of nucleated cells in each sample was estimated from the amplification of reference gene primers within the assay. Sequence reads were collapsed and filtered to measure the absolute abundance of every unique TCRbeta CDR3 rearrangement. For each sample, productive Simpson clonality was calculated by taking the square root of Simpson's diversity index across productive rearrangements. Imported from immuneACCESS, the table was reduced by TCRdb to in-frame sequences with V and J called. These copies leave out some clones; in studies compared against another copy, an unresolved V gene accounts for under half, and the cause of the remainder is not known. The DNA gave D and trimming, while V, J and clone size come from that table. Recorded for this sample are over 200,000 clones; roughly 86% of them occurred a single time. 2.5% to 3.5% of the sample lies in the top ten.

This clone has a single count. Its binding antigen is unknown. No much larger clone exists at a distance of one base, and base qualities are not known. Material: peripheral blood. This sequence originates from a woman aged 25-40 years who had recovered from COVID-19.

The CDR3: CASSYFSGGPDTQYF. The nucleotide sequence reads TGTGCCAGCAGTTATTTTAGCGGGGGGCCAGATACGCAGTATTTT. The V and J genes are TRBV6-5 and TRBJ2-3; 10 middle bases align to TRBD2. Inclusive of the bounding cysteine and phenylalanine, the CDR3 is 15 residues long. Of all the DNA, just the CDR3 is kept, 45 bases in frame from base 1. CDR1 and CDR2 are drawn from the germline V gene: MNHEY, SVGAGI. After removal of 3 bases from V and 4 bases from J, the junction retains 4 bases not matched to a gene.